This T cell receptor beta chain was recorded in a study of breast tumors, draining lymph nodes, adjacent tissues. Study-wide findings and caveats: Tumors had less TCR diversity than lymph nodes, more than nontumor tissue. Tumor and nontumor repertoires were significantly more similar in luminal-like than in basal-like breast cancer.

The lymph nodes were axillary draining lymph nodes from breast cancer patients. Each CDR3 protein is one row after TCRdb ran MiXCR on the multiplex PCR reads. This repertoire shows approximately 180,000 distinct CDR3 sequences, around 33% found once; its top ten account for about 3.8%. This clonotype was recorded many times. Its antigen is not identified. At one boundary the junction diverges from the germline segment, which might be a read error. Germline CDR1 and CDR2: MNHNY and SVGAGI (reference sequence). CDR3 length: 16 residues. This TCR derives from a female donor with breast cancer. Some clones in this sample may be carry-over from other donors' samples. The chain employs TRBV6-6 and TRBJ2-7; 7 bases map to TRBD2. The sequencing input was axillary lymph node tissue. Here the CDR3 reads CASSHSGDYHTYEQYF. The CDR3, as DNA: TGTGCCAGCAGTCACTCTGGGGACTATCACACCTACGAGCAGTACTTC.